The rows below give T cell receptor beta chains drawn from one sample of a study of control samples from healthy donors and cancer patients. Assay used: immunoSEQ multiplex PCR; TCRdb lists only in-frame clones, some missing. The sample lists around 120,000 clones, over 90% occurring once. The sequencing input was blood. The receptor source for this set is a man younger than 40 in good health. The conserved cysteine and the conserved F or W are not part of the CDR3 here.

V gene	J gene	CDR3 length	CDR3 protein
TRBV5-1	TRBJ1-2	9	ASSKGDGYT
TRBV7-9	TRBJ2-5	14	ASSLALRTAQETQY
TRBV5-5	TRBJ2-3	12	ASSLGHLTDTQY
TRBV9	TRBJ2-5	12	ASSVVAGEETQY
TRBV7-8	TRBJ1-1	11	ASSEQANTEAF
TRBV5-1	TRBJ2-5	14	ASSAGPSKKVETQY
TRBV5-5	TRBJ1-6	12	ASSPQGDNSPLH
TRBV5-6	TRBJ1-2	15	ASSAWGRQSSNYGYT
TRBV6-5	TRBJ1-4	13	ASSYLGSQGEKLF
TRBV7-3	TRBJ2-2	9	ASQGPGELF
TRBV5-4	TRBJ2-7	13	ASREGAASSYEQY
TRBV6-9	TRBJ2-3	13	ASSYLGLFADTQY
TRBV7-2	TRBJ1-2	11	ASSFETNYGYT
TRBV10-3	TRBJ2-2	13	AISEGGGGTGELF
TRBV5-1	TRBJ1-2	13	ASSLKGPGGYGYT
TRBV7-2	TRBJ2-1	13	ASSLAGRGGYEQF
TRBV10-3	TRBJ2-1	14	AISEPSGGAYNEQF
TRBV6-6	TRBJ2-1	14	ASSYLGEGSYNEQF
TRBV3-1/TRBV3-2	TRBJ1-2	12	ASSPRQGPYGYT
TRBV12-3/TRBV12-4	TRBJ1-1	10	ASSTRDSEAF
TRBV15	TRBJ1-3	14	ATSREGQGSGNTIY
TRBV6-5	TRBJ1-1	11	ASSYGVDTEAF
TRBV5-4	TRBJ1-1	10	ASSFGQGDAF
TRBV19	TRBJ1-2	14	ASSPPSTLANYGYT
TRBV9	TRBJ1-2	14	ASSTTGATFNYGYT
TRBV5-1	TRBJ1-1	14	ASSPGTGMQSTEAF
TRBV9	TRBJ2-7	14	ASSVGGVGSPYEQY
TRBV3-1/TRBV3-2	TRBJ2-1	12	ASSQDLGAAKQF
TRBV19	TRBJ1-5	11	ASSIVLGQPQH
TRBV7-6	TRBJ2-5	13	ASRPSGGVQETQY
TRBV9	TRBJ2-1	15	ASSPGLAVSSYNEQF
TRBV6-5	TRBJ2-2	11	ASSYSNTGELF
TRBV4-1	TRBJ2-3	14	ASSQISGPSTDTQY
TRBV5-1	TRBJ2-2	14	ASSHGLSGDTGELF
TRBV15	TRBJ2-7	11	ATSRDGNYEQY
TRBV5-4	TRBJ2-3	14	ASSFGGGISTDTQY
TRBV7-9	TRBJ2-1	15	ASSPKEWGGVGNEQF
TRBV7-8	TRBJ1-1	14	ASSLYRTGLETEAF
TRBV7-9	TRBJ1-5	12	ASSLVGSSGPQH
TRBV2	TRBJ1-2	15	ASSESRGRHQVGGYT
TRBV28	TRBJ1-1	12	ASRPTVITTEAF
TRBV19	TRBJ1-1	13	ASRLDRAGNTEAF
TRBV27	TRBJ1-6	12	ASKILVDNSPLH
TRBV7-9	TRBJ1-3	13	ASSRGPSSGNTIY
TRBV18	TRBJ1-6	16	ASSPTWTGRRDNSPLH
TRBV6-6	TRBJ1-2	12	ASRTSGQNYGYT
TRBV5-1	TRBJ2-5	15	ASSLEGGGPQQETQY
TRBV27	TRBJ2-5	10	ASGFRQETQY
TRBV30	TRBJ1-1	13	AWRINIAANTEAF
TRBV15	TRBJ2-2	14	ATSRDLAGNTGELF
TRBV4-2	TRBJ2-1	13	ASSPVTSSYNEQF
TRBV5-1	TRBJ1-1	17	ASSLLRLKTGTKETEAF
TRBV6-5	TRBJ1-1	11	ASSPNGDTEAF
TRBV20-1	TRBJ2-7	9	SAPRRIEQY